A single sample gave rise to the 9 T cell receptor beta chains below, sequenced in a study of blood T cell repertoires in COVID-19 (dated by TCRdb to about 2020). Receptor libraries were prepared by the immunoSEQ multiplex PCR assay. TCRdb limited this immuneACCESS table to in-frame rearrangements with V and J called. A share of clones is missing; checked studies link under half to unresolved V genes, and the rest is unexplained. In this sample the table shows roughly 97,000 clones, roughly 89% of which occur a single time. Approximately 5% of the sample is taken by the ten largest. Specimen: peripheral blood. These TCRs come from a human donor in a cohort sampled during active COVID-19.

This chain uses TRBV6-1 with TRBJ2-3; 10 positions match TRBD2. Germline assignment: CDR1 MNHNS and CDR2 SASEGT. The CDR3 extends over 20 amino acids. J gave up 3 bases and V 1 base, and 16 bases lay outside the gene matches. Here the CDR3 DNA reads TGTGCCAGCAGTGAAGGCAGTAGCGGGAGGAAGTTGGTTTCGACAGATACGCAGTATTTT. It is translated as CASSEGSSGRKLVSTDTQYF.

By sample fraction, this clone is medium-sized. CDR3 amino acids: CASSQDSGTGSEKLFF. The DNA for the CDR3 is TGCGCCAGCAGCCAAGATTCCGGGACAGGGTCTGAAAAACTGTTTTTT. The rearrangement uses TRBV4-3 and TRBJ1-4; TRBD1 matches 9 bases. CDR3 length: 16 amino acids. Trimming took 0 bases from V and 7 from J; bases not matched to a gene: 6. Germline assignment: CDR1 LGHNA and CDR2 YSLEER.

This chain connects TRBV5-1 to TRBJ2-3, with TRBD2 identical over 7 bases. The junction had 5 bases not matched to a gene; V was cut back by 0 bases and J by 4 bases. The germline V gene has CDR1 SGHRS and CDR2 YFSETQ. This CDR3 spans 15 amino acids. The CDR3 nucleotides read TGCGCCAGCAGCTTGGGAGGGAGGGGCCCAGATACGCAGTATTTT. The encoded protein is CASSLGGRGPDTQYF.

The chain links TRBV7-3 to TRBJ2-1; 9 bases are a match to TRBD2. After removal of 2 bases from V and 0 bases from J, the junction contained 8 bases not matched to a gene. Looked up from germline, CDR1 is SGHTA and CDR2 is FQGTGA. The CDR3 is made up of 18 amino acids. This CDR3 is CASSLWETSGSSYNEQFF. CDR3 DNA: TGTGCCAGCAGCTTATGGGAGACTAGCGGAAGCTCCTACAATGAGCAGTTCTTC.

This clone was found once. The chain combines TRBV11-2 with TRBJ2-7; 8 nucleotides line up with TRBD1. The CDR3 is 16 amino acids. The V gene's germline CDR1 is SGHAT and CDR2 FQNNGV. The V and J ends lost 5 bases and 1 base, in that order; junction bases with no gene match: 10. In DNA, the CDR3 is TGTGCCAGCAGCGCAAGGACAGGGAAGAGATCCTACGAGCAGTACTTC. It encodes CASSARTGKRSYEQYF.

The chain has TRBV11-3 and TRBJ2-5; 10 nucleotides line up with TRBD1. Germline-derived CDR1 and CDR2 are SGHNT and YENEEA. V shed 3 bases and J 7 bases; nucleotides not matched to a gene: 11. The CDR3 has 16 amino acids. CDR3 DNA sequence: TGTGCCAGCAGCTTGGGAGGGGACAGGGGCATCGGGACCCAGTACTTC. This translates into CASSLGGDRGIGTQYF. Full variable domain (missing parts from reference TRBV11-3 and TRBJ2-5): EAGVVQSPRYKIIEKKQPVAFWCNPISGHNTLYWYLQNLGQGPELLIRYENEEAVDDSQLPKDRFSAERLKGVDSTLKIQPAELGDSAVYLCASSLGGDRGIGTQYFGPGTRLLVL.

This chain joins TRBV9 and TRBJ2-7; 14 positions agree with TRBD2. Trimming removed 4 bases from V and 4 bases from J; junction bases left unmatched: 7. The length of the CDR3 is 16 residues. From germline, CDR1 is SGDLS and CDR2 YYNGEE. CDR3 sequence reads: CASSLGLAGEGYEQYF. CDR3 DNA: TGTGCCAGCAGCTTGGGACTAGCGGGAGAAGGGTACGAGCAGTACTTC.

The J gene is TRBJ2-3, the V gene TRBV3-1 (or the pseudogene TRBV3-2), with 11 bases matching TRBD2. V lost 3 bases and J lost 3; bases outside the gene matches: 2. In germline, CDR1 is LGHDT, CDR2 YNNKEL (reference sequence). The CDR3 is 15 amino acids. The CDR3 reads CASSQGLADTDTQYF. The CDR3 region has the DNA TGTGCCAGCAGCCAGGGACTAGCGGATACAGATACGCAGTATTTT.

The rearrangement uses TRBV19 and TRBJ1-2; tentative D call: TRBD1 (6 bases). Germline values: CDR1 LNHDA, CDR2 SQIVND (reference sequence). V was shortened by 2 bases and J by 4 bases, with 14 bases between the two germline ends. This CDR3 is 15 amino acids long. CDR3 DNA sequence: TGTGCCAGTAGTATACTCCGGCCAGGGGCCTATGGCTACACCTTC. Encoded protein: CASSILRPGAYGYTF.